This T cell receptor (beta chain) emerged from a study of beta chain features in type 1 diabetes. This clone was detected a few times. The antigen remains undetermined. Points from the study as a whole: Reduced insertions and increased deletions marked VDJ junctions in type 1 diabetes patients.

Expressed TCRB transcripts were sequenced, since all the RNA that had been isolated was reverse transcribed. The protocol was immunoSEQ multiplex PCR, while the TCRdb copy is restricted to in-frame clones and leaves out a portion. This table has about 130,000 clones, 9.2% appearing once. This TCR was recovered from a man younger than 35 in good health. The sequencing sample was made of central memory CD4+ T cells from blood.

CDR3 sequence: CASSYSGQGGYGYTF. The CDR3 nucleotides read TGTGCCAGCAGTTACTCCGGGCAGGGAGGCTATGGCTACACCTTC. The V and J genes are TRBV6-5 and TRBJ1-2; maybe TRBD1 (5 bases). V gave up 0 bases and J gave up 4 bases, with 12 bases separating them. The germline V gene encodes CDR1 MNHEY and CDR2 SVGAGI. The length of the CDR3 is 15 residues.